The 24 T cell receptor beta chains listed next were all sequenced from one sample in a study. Treg sorting used a CD4+CD25+CD127-/low gate. One entry per CDR3 protein, called by TCRdb with MiXCR from the 5' RACE reads. Of approximately 4,900 distinct CDR3 sequences listed, about two thirds are singletons. The sample comprised Tregs sorted from blood. The receptors originated from a female donor with breast cancer.

The chain is built from TRBV27 and TRBJ2-7, with D hard to call. This CDR3 has 13 amino acids. V lost 4 bases to trimming and J lost 1 base, with 8 bases between them. CDR1 is MNHEY, CDR2 SMNVEV, per germline (reference sequence). CDR3: CASSSSESYEQYF. The CDR3, as DNA: TGTGCCAGCAGTTCCTCTGAGTCCTACGAGCAGTACTTC.

The genes are TRBV4-1 and TRBJ2-2; 8 bases align to TRBD1. CDR1 is MGHRA and CDR2 is YSYEKL in the germline V gene. The J segment lost 2 bases and the V segment lost 4 bases, leaving 3 bases of the junction unmatched. This CDR3 has 15 residues. The CDR3 here is CASSLGTGNTGELFF. The CDR3 coding sequence is TGCGCCAGCAGCCTAGGGACAGGCAACACCGGGGAGCTGTTTTTT.

This clonotype was recorded once. The gene calls are TRBV5-1 and TRBJ1-4; weak D call: TRBD1 (6 bases). V was shortened by 4 bases and J by 6 bases, with 10 bases between the two germline ends. The CDR3 contains 13 residues. Germline V gene lookup returns CDR1 SGHRS and CDR2 YFSETQ. As DNA, the CDR3 is TGCGCCAGCAGCCTGAGGACAGATGAAAAACTGTTTTTT. This codes for CASSLRTDEKLFF.

The CDR3 DNA follows: TGTGCAAGTCGCGCACGGACAGGGTATGGCTACACCTTC. Amino acid sequence: CASRARTGYGYTF. The chain links TRBV12-2 to TRBJ1-2; the table's TRBD1 call for D was not verified on the DNA. TRBV12-2 is classified as a pseudogene. This CDR3 is 13 amino acids long.

The chain carries TRBV30 and TRBJ1-1; possibly TRBD1 for D (6 bases). Germline-derived CDR1 and CDR2 are GTSNPN and SVGIG (reference sequence). CDR3 length equals 15 residues. Trimming removed 8 bases from V and 1 base from J, with 20 bases in between. CDR3 DNA: TGTGCCGGATGGAGTATTACAGGGCGGAACACTGAAGCTTTCTTT. Residues: CAGWSITGRNTEAFF.

Notes on this clonotype: The junction departs from germline at one end; a sequencing error may be responsible. This chain joins TRBV20-1 and TRBJ2-1; TRBD2 aligns across 14 bases. Germline assignment: CDR1 DFQATT and CDR2 SNEGSKA (reference sequence). The CDR3 runs to 17 residues. The CDR3 DNA reads as TGCAGTGCCCAGACTAGCGGGGGGGCGAGCTCCTACAATGAGCGGTTCTTC. Its protein is CSAQTSGGASSYNERFF.

The chain employs TRBV18 and TRBJ2-3; D is possibly TRBD2 (5 bases). Germline CDR1 KGHSH, CDR2 LQKENI. The V gene lost 3 bases and the J gene lost 0 bases, with 13 bases spanning the gap. The CDR3 is 16 residues long. Here the CDR3 DNA reads TGTGCCAGCTCACCGCCTGATCGGACTAGCACAGATACGCAGTATTTT. It encodes CASSPPDRTSTDTQYF.

The gene calls are TRBV6-5 and TRBJ1-1; 7 bases line up with TRBD1. Germline V gene sequence: CDR1 MNHEY, CDR2 SVGAGI. The CDR3 is 14 residues long. V lost 8 bases and J lost 4; bases outside the gene matches: 10. CDR3 DNA: TGTGCCAGCGGGCCCGGACAGGTGGGCACTGAAGCTTTCTTT. Protein: CASGPGQVGTEAFF.

The V gene is TRBV20-1, the J gene TRBJ1-3; no firm D call. The CDR3 contains 13 residues. Trimming cost V 4 bases and J 2 bases, with 9 bases left between them. Germline CDR1 DFQATT, CDR2 SNEGSKA (reference sequence). In DNA, the CDR3 is TGCAGTGCTAACAGCGATCCTGGAAACACCATATATTTT. Protein: CSANSDPGNTIYF.

The chain links TRBV9 to TRBJ2-1; D is undetermined. The CDR3 length is 13 residues. V dropped 3 bases and J dropped 4 bases, with 8 bases sitting between them. Germline loops: CDR1 SGDLS, CDR2 YYNGEE. CDR3 nucleotides: TGTGCCAGCAGCGACGACTCTTACAATGAGCAGTTCTTC. Its protein is CASSDDSYNEQFF.

V usage is TRBV6-1 and J usage is TRBJ2-1; no clear D. This CDR3 has 16 residues. The V and J ends lost 1 base and 4 bases respectively, with 14 bases between them. Germline assignment: CDR1 MNHNS and CDR2 SASEGT. The CDR3 loop is CASSEEANRVYNEQFF. CDR3 coding DNA: TGTGCCAGCAGTGAAGAGGCCAACCGAGTATACAATGAGCAGTTCTTC.

V is TRBV10-3 and J is TRBJ2-3; D is unresolved. V was pared by 5 bases and J by 3 bases, with 15 bases between. The CDR3 consists of 15 residues. Germline V gene data show CDR1 as ENHRY and CDR2 as SYGVKD. Written as DNA, the CDR3 is TGTGCCATCAGTTCCGTGCCCTCTGGGACAGATACGCAGTATTTT. It is translated as CAISSVPSGTDTQYF.

The chain uses TRBV20-1 and TRBJ1-1; TRBD1 aligns across 7 bases. The germline V gene encodes CDR1 DFQATT and CDR2 SNEGSKA (reference sequence). The J segment lost 1 base and the V segment lost 4 bases, leaving 6 bases of the junction unmatched. This CDR3 has 14 residues. CDR3 loop: CSATAGTENTEAFF. As DNA, the CDR3 is TGCAGTGCTACAGCCGGGACAGAGAACACTGAAGCTTTCTTT.

This clonotype is a singleton in its sample. This sequence joins TRBV7-2 and TRBJ2-1; D is uncertain. The ends were cut back, 5 bases at V and 0 bases at J, with 17 bases in the middle. Germline lookup yields CDR1 SGHTA and CDR2 FQGNSA. The CDR3 is made up of 17 amino acids. The CDR3 coding sequence is TGTGCCAGCAGCCTAGGGTCCGGACCTAGCTCCTACAATGAGCAGTTCTTC. It yields the protein CASSLGSGPSSYNEQFF.

The count of this clonotype is one. The chain combines TRBV11-1 with TRBJ2-1, with TRBD2 matching over 9 bases. The V gene end was trimmed by 5 bases and the J gene end by 7 bases; junction bases not matched to a gene: 18. In germline, CDR1 is SGHAT, CDR2 FQDESV (reference sequence). This CDR3 contains 18 residues. The CDR3 sequence: CASSVGLAKPRGHNEQFF. CDR3 DNA sequence: TGTGCCAGCAGCGTTGGACTAGCGAAACCTAGGGGACATAATGAGCAGTTCTTC.

This chain uses TRBV6-5 with TRBJ2-7; 11 bases align to TRBD1. The CDR3 contains 14 residues. The trim removed 4 bases at V and 12 bases at J, leaving 11 bases unmatched. From germline, CDR1 is MNHEY and CDR2 SVGAGI. The CDR3 DNA follows: TGTGCCAGCAGTTCCGCAACCGGACAGGGGGCTTTGTACTTC. The encoded protein is CASSSATGQGALYF.

About this clonotype: This CDR3 fails to terminate in the conserved phenylalanine or tryptophan, so it likely reflects a read error. For the CDR3, the DNA is TGTGCCAGCAGCTCCAACTTGGACGCTGAAGCTTTCCTT. It encodes CASSSNLDAEAFL. The chain joins TRBV7-3 to TRBJ1-1; D is unclear. CDR1 and CDR2 from the germline V gene are SGHTA and FQGTGA. The ends were cut back, 4 bases at V and 6 bases at J, with 12 bases in the middle. This CDR3 has 13 amino acids.

The rearrangement uses TRBV11-3 and TRBJ1-1; D is uncertain. The CDR3 has 15 residues. The germline V gene has CDR1 SGHNT and CDR2 YENEEA. The ends were cut back, 1 base at V and 5 bases at J, with 14 bases in the middle. For the CDR3, the DNA is TGTGCCAGCAGCTTAGTGTCAGTTTGGCGGACTGAAGCTTTCTTT. Encoded protein: CASSLVSVWRTEAFF.

The CDR3 here is CASSSPTGFETQYF. The CDR3 region has the DNA TGTGCCAGCAGTTCACCGACAGGGTTTGAGACCCAGTACTTC. The V call is TRBV6-5, the J call TRBJ2-5; the match to TRBD1 covers 7 bases. The CDR3 is 14 residues long. Per the germline V gene, CDR1 is MNHEY and CDR2 is SVGAGI. Trimming took 4 bases from V and 5 from J; bases not matched to a gene: 7.

The chain couples TRBV20-1 to TRBJ2-7; 7 bases agree with TRBD2. The CDR3 consists of 17 residues. Germline-derived CDR1 and CDR2 are DFQATT and SNEGSKA (reference sequence). After removal of 6 bases from V and 3 bases from J, the junction contained 20 bases not matched to a gene. In nucleotides, the CDR3 is TGCAGTGCCAAGGGCAGGGTCAGGCTAGCGGACCTCTACGAGCAGTACTTC. Its translation is CSAKGRVRLADLYEQYF.

J is TRBJ2-7 and V is TRBV18, with 10 bases aligning to TRBD1. J was trimmed by 3 bases and V by 5 bases; bases with no gene match: 7. CDR1 KGHSH and CDR2 LQKENI come from the germline V gene. This CDR3 comprises 15 residues. CDR3 residues: CASSAGQGLFYEQYF. The CDR3, as DNA: TGTGCCAGCTCAGCGGGACAGGGGCTTTTCTACGAGCAGTACTTC.

Here the CDR3 reads CSASWGRGTDTQYF. CDR3 coding DNA: TGCAGTGCTAGCTGGGGCCGGGGTACAGATACGCAGTATTTT. The chain joins TRBV20-1 to TRBJ2-3; D might be TRBD1 or TRBD2, each matching 5 bases. The V gene's germline CDR1 is DFQATT and CDR2 SNEGSKA (reference sequence). Trimming removed 3 bases from V and 3 bases from J, with 13 bases in between. This CDR3 has 14 residues.

This rearrangement joins TRBV20-1 to TRBJ2-1; D is possibly TRBD1 or TRBD2 (6 bases each). The length of the CDR3 is 14 residues. V gave up 2 bases and J gave up 8 bases, with 16 bases separating them. Germline V gene data show CDR1 as DFQATT and CDR2 as SNEGSKA (reference sequence). As DNA, the CDR3 is TGCAGTGCTAGAATTTCCGTGGGGGGCGATGAGCAGTTCTTC. Encoded protein: CSARISVGGDEQFF.

Only a few counts were recorded for this clonotype. The CDR3 DNA reads as TGTGCCAGCAGCGTAGGCGACAGCGATTTCAATGGCTACACCTTC. This codes for CASSVGDSDFNGYTF. J is TRBJ1-2 and V is TRBV9, with D possibly being TRBD1 (5 bases). Trimming cost V 0 bases and J 6 bases, with 15 bases left between them. The CDR3 totals 15 residues. CDR1 and CDR2 (germline): SGDLS, YYNGEE.